This T cell receptor beta chain was sequenced in a study of blood T cell repertoires in COVID-19. TCRdb's table, derived via immunoSEQ multiplex PCR, lists solely in-frame clones and lacks some. The data hold under 450,000 clones, with around 87% observed a single time. The CDR3 is 14 amino acids. Looked up from germline, CDR1 is MGHRA and CDR2 is YSYEKL. Trimming took 1 base from V and 4 from J, leaving 8 bases between them. Categorization into cohorts depended on clinical history that participants reported. The origin of this receptor is a man aged 30 to 45 who had recovered from COVID-19. The sequencing input was PBMCs or T cells enriched from blood (not recorded which). The chain combines TRBV4-1 with TRBJ1-5; D is ambiguous. The CDR3 spells CASSQVPSNQPQHF. CDR3 in DNA: TGCGCCAGCAGCCAAGTACCCAGTAATCAGCCCCAGCATTTT.